Each of the 14 T cell receptor beta chains below was sequenced from the same sample in a study of shared clonotypes between healthy human individuals. Sequencing used immunoSEQ multiplex PCR; TCRdb keeps in-frame clones, though not all of them. The table has about 990,000 clones, around three quarters seen once. Specimen: memory CD4+ T cells from PBMCs. Subset defined: CD45RA-negative fraction. Every receptor here comes from a man aged 18-30 years in good health. Some clones in this sample may be carry-over from other donors' samples.

J is TRBJ2-7 and V is TRBV9, with TRBD1 matching 7 bases. V trimming: 4 bases; J trimming: 1 base; junction bases outside the gene matches: 14. The CDR3 extends over 17 amino acids. The germline V gene has CDR1 SGDLS and CDR2 YYNGEE. CDR3: CASSPRTGTALSYEQYF. CDR3 coding DNA: TGTGCCAGCAGCCCCCGGACCGGGACAGCCCTTTCCTACGAGCAGTACTTC.

J is TRBJ2-7 and V is TRBV5-8; 10 nucleotides agree with TRBD2. The CDR3 is 14 amino acids. The germline V gene has CDR1 SGHTS and CDR2 YDEGEE. V dropped 4 bases and J dropped 7; count of bases not matched to a gene: 8. This CDR3 is CASSIPGLAREQYF. In DNA, the CDR3 is TGTGCCAGCAGCATTCCGGGACTAGCGAGAGAGCAGTACTTC.

The rearrangement links TRBV6-1 to TRBJ2-4, with D perhaps matching TRBD1 (6 bases). This CDR3 spans 14 amino acids. V was pared by 2 bases and J by 3 bases, with 8 bases between. The germline CDR1 and CDR2 sequences are MNHNS and SASEGT. This CDR3 reads CASSEPGDKNIQYF. The CDR3 DNA sequence: TGTGCCAGCAGTGAACCAGGGGACAAAAACATTCAGTACTTC.

V and J are TRBV4-2 and TRBJ1-2, with no clear D. Germline V lookup: CDR1 LGHNA, CDR2 YNFKEQ. This CDR3 is built from 15 residues. V lost 0 bases and J lost 8, with 16 bases in between. Here the CDR3 DNA reads TGTGCCAGCAGCCAAGATGAGTACTTAGCAGGAGGCTACACCTTC. Its translation is CASSQDEYLAGGYTF.

V usage is TRBV7-8 and J usage is TRBJ1-4; 8 bases match TRBD1. The CDR3 extends over 14 amino acids. Unmatched junction bases numbered 8, after V lost 6 bases and J lost 8 bases. The germline V gene has CDR1 SGHVS and CDR2 FQNEAQ. CDR3 amino acids: CASRRTGQGEKLFF. DNA for the CDR3: TGTGCCAGCAGGAGGACAGGGCAGGGCGAAAAACTGTTTTTT.

The gene calls are TRBV28 and TRBJ1-4; D perhaps matches TRBD1 (5 bases). V was pared by 4 bases and J by 12 bases, with 15 bases between. The CDR3 extends over 13 amino acids. In germline, CDR1 is MDHEN, CDR2 SYDVKM. The CDR3 reads CASSSRQPLELFF. Here the CDR3 DNA reads TGTGCCAGCAGTTCCAGACAGCCGCTTGAACTGTTTTTT.

To note about this clone: One base away lies a much larger clone, so this may be a sequencing read error. Other DNA sequences in the same sample also yield this CDR3. This sequence joins TRBV5-1 and TRBJ2-5, with D possibly being TRBD1 (5 bases). V lost 0 bases and J 2 bases, leaving 8 bases between the germline ends. The CDR3 sequence is 14 residues long. Germline CDR1 and CDR2: SGHRS and YFSETQ. The CDR3 here is CASSLGQHQETQYF. In DNA, the CDR3 is TGCGCCAGCAGCTTGGGACAGCATCAAGAGACCCAGTACTTC. Supplemented by reference TRBV5-1 and TRBJ2-5, the full variable domain reads KAGVTQTPRYLIKTRGQQVTLSCSPISGHRSVSWYQQTPGQGLQFLFEYFSETQRNKGNFPGRFSGRQFSNSRSEMNVSTLELGDSALYLCASSLGQHQETQYFGPGTRLLVL.

V and J are TRBV7-8 and TRBJ2-2; D is perhaps TRBD1 (6 bases). V was pared by 4 bases and J by 3 bases, with 24 bases between. The length of the CDR3 is 19 residues. CDR1 and CDR2 (germline): SGHVS, FQNEAQ. This CDR3 is CASSSDTLGTPPYTGELFF. CDR3 nucleotides: TGTGCCAGCAGCTCCGACACCTTAGGGACACCCCCTTACACCGGGGAGCTGTTTTTT.

This clone was observed a handful of times. The chain recombines TRBV19 with TRBJ1-2; D may be TRBD1 (6 bases). This CDR3 contains 16 residues. V dropped 5 bases and J dropped 8 bases, with 24 bases sitting between them. Germline lookup yields CDR1 LNHDA and CDR2 SQIVND (reference sequence). For the CDR3, the DNA is TGTGCCAGTAGTCCCCAGGGGCAGGGACTGCTAGAAGGCTACACCTTC. Translated, it gives CASSPQGQGLLEGYTF.

V is TRBV5-6 and J is TRBJ1-1; 8 nucleotides line up with TRBD1. Germline loops: CDR1 SGHDT, CDR2 YYEEEE. Trimming took 3 bases from V and 4 from J; bases not matched to a gene: 8. This CDR3 contains 15 residues. The CDR3 region has the DNA TGTGCCAGCAGCTCACGCGGACAGGGCGTCACTGAAGCTTTCTTT. Its protein is CASSSRGQGVTEAFF.

In its sample, this clone was seen a few times. This rearrangement joins TRBV11-3 to TRBJ2-7; possibly TRBD2 for D (5 bases). This CDR3 is 13 amino acids long. V lost 2 bases and J 4 bases, leaving 9 bases between the germline ends. Germline values: CDR1 SGHNT, CDR2 YENEEA. The CDR3 is CASSLFTGYEQYF. CDR3 DNA sequence: TGTGCCAGCAGCTTATTCACGGGGTACGAGCAGTACTTC. The variable domain in full, completed from reference TRBV11-3 and TRBJ2-7, reads EAGVVQSPRYKIIEKKQPVAFWCNPISGHNTLYWYLQNLGQGPELLIRYENEEAVDDSQLPKDRFSAERLKGVDSTLKIQPAELGDSAVYLCASSLFTGYEQYFGPGTRLTVT.

The chain recombines TRBV5-1 with TRBJ2-7; D is ambiguous. CDR1 and CDR2 (germline): SGHRS, YFSETQ. Deletions cut 0 bases from V and 3 bases from J, with 10 bases between. CDR3 size: 14 residues. The CDR3 sequence: CASSLASVLYEQYF. The CDR3 DNA sequence: TGCGCCAGCAGCTTGGCCTCGGTACTCTACGAGCAGTACTTC.

The chain links TRBV9 to TRBJ1-3, with no clear D. Looked up from germline, CDR1 is SGDLS and CDR2 is YYNGEE. Trimming stripped 3 bases from V and 0 bases from J, with 13 bases between. This CDR3 contains 16 residues. In DNA form, the CDR3 reads TGTGCCAGCAGCGCGTCCACAGCAAACTCTGGAAACACCATATATTTT. Translation gives CASSASTANSGNTIYF.

This clone was found once. This rearrangement joins TRBV5-1 to TRBJ2-1; D is perhaps TRBD1 (6 bases). Germline CDR1 reads SGHRS; CDR2 reads YFSETQ. The CDR3 totals 15 residues. Between the trimmed V and J ends, which lost 0 bases and 5 bases, there was a span of 12 bases. The CDR3 DNA sequence: TGCGCCAGCAGCTTGGTTGCAGGGGAAAACAATGAGCAGTTCTTC. Residues: CASSLVAGENNEQFF.